The clone carrying this T cell receptor beta chain was seen a single time. This entry comes from a study of blood T cell repertoires in COVID-19. Overall study: Both acute and convalescent COVID-19 samples were obtained from the United States, Italy and Spain. Sample material is recorded as cDNA or gDNA derived from T cells, B-cell-depleted T cells, or PBMCs.

Here immunoSEQ multiplex PCR was the method, and the copy in TCRdb shows in-frame clones only, minus some. Among about 130,000 clones listed, over 75% were seen once. The germline V gene encodes CDR1 MNHEY and CDR2 SMNVEV (reference sequence). The CDR3 consists of 15 residues. V lost 0 bases and J lost 1, with 9 bases in between. Sequencing input: peripheral blood. The TCR comes from a man between 65 and 85 years old with active COVID-19. The V call is TRBV27, the J call TRBJ1-2; D not certain. The DNA of the CDR3 is TGTGCCAGCAGTTTATCGAGAACGGGTAACTATGGCTACACCTTC. Its translation is CASSLSRTGNYGYTF.